This is a list of T cell receptor beta chains from one sample in a study of regulatory T cells in long-lasting Graves disease. MiXCR, run by TCRdb on the multiplex PCR reads, gives a single entry per CDR3 protein. This table has hundreds of thousands of distinct CDR3 sequences, 15% to 20% appearing once. The data also belong to a second study, concerning T cells in Graves' hyperthyroidism and ophthalmopathy.

The input for sequencing was peripheral blood mononuclear cells (PBMCs), taken at new diagnosis, from a patient treated with antithyroid drugs. The receptors were gathered from a man younger than 35 with Graves disease. The CDR3 runs from the conserved cysteine through the conserved F or W.

j_call v_call cdr3_aa
TRBJ2-7 TRBV27 CASSLSSGLENYEQYF
TRBJ2-7 TRBV6-2/TRBV6-3 CASSYTRGGIGEQYF
TRBJ2-3 TRBV20-1 CTHQTSGTDTQYF
TRBJ2-7 TRBV9 CASSERTGGSYEQYF
TRBJ1-1 TRBV10-3 CAIREDSLQRTEAFF
TRBJ2-5 TRBV20-1 CSARGQGLETQYF
TRBJ2-3 TRBV12-3/TRBV12-4 CASSFASSTDTQYF
TRBJ1-5 TRBV6-5 CAGSYRDRDEQPQHF
TRBJ1-1 TRBV30 CAWSGTGGTEAFF
TRBJ2-4 TRBV29-1 CSVERAGGNIQYF
TRBJ1-5 TRBV2 CASSEMGRSQPQHF
TRBJ2-1 TRBV20-1 CSAPTTPSGNHNEQFF
TRBJ2-1 TRBV7-2 CASSPPGLAGVGEQFF
TRBJ1-1 TRBV12-3/TRBV12-4 CASRVGQGYNTEAFF
TRBJ2-7 TRBV5-6 CASRGTADTYEQYF
TRBJ2-5 TRBV5-6 CASSFGLAGEAETQYF
TRBJ2-1 TRBV25-1 CDSSEYTTWEGYNEQFF
TRBJ2-1 TRBV28 CASSQRFSSYNEQFF
TRBJ2-2 TRBV28 CASTGDTSTGELFF
TRBJ2-5 TRBV18 CASSPRTGRVETQYF
TRBJ2-3 TRBV20-1 CSAPHRAPDTQYF
TRBJ1-5 TRBV18 CASSPGPFSNQPQHF
TRBJ1-1 TRBV12-3/TRBV12-4 CASSPPPTEAFF
TRBJ1-3 TRBV19 CASSSGRNTIYF
TRBJ2-7 TRBV18 CASSPGLAGVGAYEQYF
TRBJ2-7 TRBV10-1 CASSPGQKTYEQYF
TRBJ2-6 TRBV18 CASSPTGANVLTF
TRBJ2-3 TRBV9 CASSVDANLYTTDTQYF
TRBJ2-1 TRBV7-9 CASSLVREAYEQFF
TRBJ1-1 TRBV7-2 CASSYYRVNTEAFF
TRBJ2-4 TRBV12-3/TRBV12-4 CASSFQGNIQYF
TRBJ1-1 TRBV18 CASSGPGQRQNTEAFF
TRBJ1-5 TRBV5-8 CASSQPGQGYQPQHF
TRBJ1-2 TRBV6-1 CASTRVGTDGYTF
TRBJ1-1 TRBV28 CASSATGTGWSEAFF
TRBJ2-7 TRBV6-1 CASRQLAGEQYF
- TRBV27 CASSVLAGRSETQYF
TRBJ1-1 TRBV9 CASSVASTGGGGTEAFF
TRBJ2-7 TRBV6-1 CASSEAGGRWREQYF
TRBJ1-2 TRBV30 CAWRISRGLYGYTF
TRBJ1-5 TRBV15 CATSRDLGREQPQHF
TRBJ2-5 TRBV9 CASSVSADQETQYF
TRBJ1-3 TRBV30 CAWSEGRLYTIYF
TRBJ1-5 TRBV11-2 CASSLEYYQPQHF
TRBJ1-6 TRBV18 CASSLRTGGNDSPLHF
TRBJ1-3 TRBV11-2 CASILSPGAPSSGNTIYF
TRBJ2-1 TRBV27 CASSQLMVQGRNEQFF
TRBJ1-2 TRBV15 CATSRDVAGGYTF
TRBJ1-1 TRBV7-3 CASSLATGGRTEAFF
TRBJ1-2 TRBV27 CASSPPTGLGGYTF
TRBJ1-5 TRBV3-1 CASSETGGNNQPQHF
TRBJ1-2 TRBV4-1 CASSRPSGIGYGYTF
TRBJ1-1 TRBV10-3 CAISEGGENTEAFF
TRBJ2-6 TRBV3-1 CASLGHGANVLTF